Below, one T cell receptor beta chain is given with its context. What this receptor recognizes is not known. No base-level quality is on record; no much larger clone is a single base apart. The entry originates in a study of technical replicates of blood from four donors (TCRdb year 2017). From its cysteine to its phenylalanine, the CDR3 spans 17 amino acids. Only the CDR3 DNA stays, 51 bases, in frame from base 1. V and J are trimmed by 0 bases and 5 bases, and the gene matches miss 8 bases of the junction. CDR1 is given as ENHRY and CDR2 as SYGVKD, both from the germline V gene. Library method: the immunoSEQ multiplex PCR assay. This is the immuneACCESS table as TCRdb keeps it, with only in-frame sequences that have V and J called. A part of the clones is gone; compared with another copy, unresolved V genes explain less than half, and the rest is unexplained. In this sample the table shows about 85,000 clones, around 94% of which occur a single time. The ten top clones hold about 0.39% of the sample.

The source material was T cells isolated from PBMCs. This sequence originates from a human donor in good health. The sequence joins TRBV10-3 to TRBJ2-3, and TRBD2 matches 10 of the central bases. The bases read TGTGCCATCAGTGAGTCTCGGCTAGCGGGAGCCGGAGATACGCAGTATTTT. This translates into CAISESRLAGAGDTQYF.